This T cell receptor beta chain derives from a study of T cell changes during pregnancy in multiple sclerosis. Measured with immunoSEQ multiplex PCR; TCRdb has only the in-frame clones, and not every one. The sample lists under 30,000 clones, more than 85% occurring once. The V gene's germline CDR1 is MNHNS and CDR2 SASEGT. The CDR3 runs to 15 residues. Germline trimming cut 6 bases from V and 3 bases from J; bases unmatched to any gene: 7. The chain employs TRBV6-1 and TRBJ2-3, with 9 positions matching TRBD1. Material: CD4+ T cells from peripheral blood mononuclear cells, obtained in the first trimester of pregnancy. The source of this sequence is a female donor in good health, enrolled as a control in a pregnancy study. The CDR3 nucleotides read TGTGCCAGCAGCAAGGACAGGGGATGGACAGATACGCAGTATTTT. Translating it yields CASSKDRGWTDTQYF.